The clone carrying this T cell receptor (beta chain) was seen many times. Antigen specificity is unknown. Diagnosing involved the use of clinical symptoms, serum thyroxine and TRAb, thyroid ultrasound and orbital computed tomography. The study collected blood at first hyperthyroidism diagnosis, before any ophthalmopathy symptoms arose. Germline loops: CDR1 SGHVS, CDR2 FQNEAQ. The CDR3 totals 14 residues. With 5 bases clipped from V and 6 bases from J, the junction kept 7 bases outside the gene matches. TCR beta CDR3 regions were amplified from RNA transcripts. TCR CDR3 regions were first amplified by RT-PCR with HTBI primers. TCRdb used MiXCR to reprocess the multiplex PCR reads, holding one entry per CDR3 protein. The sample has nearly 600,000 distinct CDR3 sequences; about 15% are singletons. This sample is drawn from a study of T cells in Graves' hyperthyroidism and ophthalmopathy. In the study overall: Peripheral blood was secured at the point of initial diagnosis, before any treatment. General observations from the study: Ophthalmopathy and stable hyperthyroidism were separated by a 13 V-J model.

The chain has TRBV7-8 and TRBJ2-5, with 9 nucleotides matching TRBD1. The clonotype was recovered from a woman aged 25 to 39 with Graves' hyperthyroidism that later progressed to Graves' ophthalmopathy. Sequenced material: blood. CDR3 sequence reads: CASSPRDRAKTQYF. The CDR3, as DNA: TGTGCCAGCAGCCCCCGGGACAGGGCCAAGACCCAGTACTTC.